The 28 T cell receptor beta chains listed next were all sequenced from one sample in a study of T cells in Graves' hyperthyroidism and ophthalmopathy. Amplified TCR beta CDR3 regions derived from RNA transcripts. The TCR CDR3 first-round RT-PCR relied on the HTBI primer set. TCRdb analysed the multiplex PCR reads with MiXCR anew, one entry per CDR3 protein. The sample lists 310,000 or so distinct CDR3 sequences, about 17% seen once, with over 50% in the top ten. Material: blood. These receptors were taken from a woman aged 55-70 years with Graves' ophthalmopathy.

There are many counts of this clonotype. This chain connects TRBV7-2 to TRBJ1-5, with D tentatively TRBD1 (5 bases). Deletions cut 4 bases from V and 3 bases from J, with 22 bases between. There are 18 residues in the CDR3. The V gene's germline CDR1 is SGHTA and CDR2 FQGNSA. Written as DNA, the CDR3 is TGTGCCAGCAGCTACGGGGGGGATGCTCGCGGAATCAATCAGCCCCAGCATTTT. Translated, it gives CASSYGGDARGINQPQHF.

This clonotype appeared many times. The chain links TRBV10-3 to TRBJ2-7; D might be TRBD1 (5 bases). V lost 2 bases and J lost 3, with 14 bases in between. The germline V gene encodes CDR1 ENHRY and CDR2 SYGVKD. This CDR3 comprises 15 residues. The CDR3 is CAISEDKGALYEQYF. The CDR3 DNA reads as TGTGCCATCAGTGAGGACAAAGGGGCCCTCTACGAGCAGTACTTC.

The CDR3 nucleotides read TGTGCCAGCAGCTTGGGGACAGGGGAGCAGTTCTTC. Protein sequence: CASSLGTGEQFF. The chain carries TRBV7-2 and TRBJ2-1; 9 bases are shared with TRBD1. V was pared by 3 bases and J by 10 bases, with 1 base of the junction left unmatched. The CDR3 has 12 residues. The germline V gene has CDR1 SGHTA and CDR2 FQGNSA.

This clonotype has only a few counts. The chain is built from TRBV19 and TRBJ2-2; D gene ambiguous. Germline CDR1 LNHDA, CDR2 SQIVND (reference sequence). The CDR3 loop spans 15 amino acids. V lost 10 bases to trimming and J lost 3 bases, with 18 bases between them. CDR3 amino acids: CATQYKQSYTGELFF. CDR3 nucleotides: TGTGCCACCCAGTATAAACAATCCTACACCGGGGAGCTGTTTTTT.

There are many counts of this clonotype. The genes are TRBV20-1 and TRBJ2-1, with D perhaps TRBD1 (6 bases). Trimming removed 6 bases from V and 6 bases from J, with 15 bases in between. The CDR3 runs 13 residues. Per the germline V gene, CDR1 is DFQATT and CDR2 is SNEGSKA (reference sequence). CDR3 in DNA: TGCAGTGCCACAGCGGTACAGGGCAATGAGCAGTTCTTC. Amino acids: CSATAVQGNEQFF.

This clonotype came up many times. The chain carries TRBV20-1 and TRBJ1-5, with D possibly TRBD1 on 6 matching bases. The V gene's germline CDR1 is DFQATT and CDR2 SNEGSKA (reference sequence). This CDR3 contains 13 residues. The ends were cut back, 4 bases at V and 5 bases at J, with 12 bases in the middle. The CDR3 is CSAKQGGDQPQHF. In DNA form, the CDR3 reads TGCAGTGCTAAACAGGGAGGCGATCAGCCCCAGCATTTT.

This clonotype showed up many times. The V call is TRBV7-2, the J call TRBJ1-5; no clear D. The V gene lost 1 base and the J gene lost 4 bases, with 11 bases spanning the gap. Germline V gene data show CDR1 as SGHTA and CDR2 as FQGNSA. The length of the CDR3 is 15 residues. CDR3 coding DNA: TGTGCCAGCAGCTTAGAGTCGATCGCGAATCAGCCCCAGCATTTT. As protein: CASSLESIANQPQHF.

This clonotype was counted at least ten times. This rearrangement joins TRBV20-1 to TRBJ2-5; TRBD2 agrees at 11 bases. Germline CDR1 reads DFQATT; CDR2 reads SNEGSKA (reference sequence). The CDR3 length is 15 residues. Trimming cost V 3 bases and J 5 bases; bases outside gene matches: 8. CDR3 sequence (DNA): TGCAGTGCTAGTTATAGCGGGGGGGCCAGTGAGACCCAGTACTTC. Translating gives CSASYSGGASETQYF.

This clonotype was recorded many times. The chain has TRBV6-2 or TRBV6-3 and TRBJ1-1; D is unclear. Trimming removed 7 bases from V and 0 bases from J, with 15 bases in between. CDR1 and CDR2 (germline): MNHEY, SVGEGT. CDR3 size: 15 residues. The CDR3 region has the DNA TGTGCCAGCACACGAGGACGGACTATGAACACTGAAGCTTTCTTT. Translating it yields CASTRGRTMNTEAFF.

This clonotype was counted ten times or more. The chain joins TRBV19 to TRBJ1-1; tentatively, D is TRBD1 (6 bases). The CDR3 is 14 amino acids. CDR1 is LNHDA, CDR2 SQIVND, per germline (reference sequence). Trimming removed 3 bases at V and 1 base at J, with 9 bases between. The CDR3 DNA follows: TGTGCCAGTAGTATTGGGACACCGAACACTGAAGCTTTCTTT. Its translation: CASSIGTPNTEAFF.

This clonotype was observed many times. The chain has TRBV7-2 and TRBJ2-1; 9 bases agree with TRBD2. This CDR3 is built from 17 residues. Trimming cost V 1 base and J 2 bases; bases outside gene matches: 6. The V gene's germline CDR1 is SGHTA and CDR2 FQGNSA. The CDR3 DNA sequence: TGTGCCAGCAGCTTAGATAGAGGCGGGGGGGCCTACAATGAGCAGTTCTTC. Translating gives CASSLDRGGGAYNEQFF.

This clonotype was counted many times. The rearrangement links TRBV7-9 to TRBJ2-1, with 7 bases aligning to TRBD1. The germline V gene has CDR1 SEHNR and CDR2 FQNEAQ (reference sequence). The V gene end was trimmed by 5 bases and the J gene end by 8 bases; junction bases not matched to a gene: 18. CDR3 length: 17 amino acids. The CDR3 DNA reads TGTGCCAGCAGCGCGAGATCCCGACAGGGCCGTGTGGATGAGCAGTTCTTC. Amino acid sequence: CASSARSRQGRVDEQFF. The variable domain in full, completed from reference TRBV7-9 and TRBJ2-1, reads DTGVSQNPRHKITKRGQNVTFRCDPISEHNRLYWYRQTLGQGPEFLTYFQNEAQLEKSRLLSDRFSAERPKGSFSTLEIQRTEQGDSAMYLCASSARSRQGRVDEQFFGPGTRLTVL.

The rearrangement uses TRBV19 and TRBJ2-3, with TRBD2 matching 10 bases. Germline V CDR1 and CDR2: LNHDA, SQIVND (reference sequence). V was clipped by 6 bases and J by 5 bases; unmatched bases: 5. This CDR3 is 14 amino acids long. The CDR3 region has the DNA TGTGCCAGTAGAGCGGGGGGGCAAGGAGATACGCAGTATTTT. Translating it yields CASRAGGQGDTQYF.

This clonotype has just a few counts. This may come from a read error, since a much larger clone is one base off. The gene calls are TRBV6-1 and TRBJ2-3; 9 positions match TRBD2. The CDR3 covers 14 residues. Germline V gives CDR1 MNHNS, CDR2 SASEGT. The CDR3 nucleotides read TGTGCCAGCAAGGCGGGGGGGCCCACAGGTACGCAGTATTTT. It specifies CASKAGGPTGTQYF.

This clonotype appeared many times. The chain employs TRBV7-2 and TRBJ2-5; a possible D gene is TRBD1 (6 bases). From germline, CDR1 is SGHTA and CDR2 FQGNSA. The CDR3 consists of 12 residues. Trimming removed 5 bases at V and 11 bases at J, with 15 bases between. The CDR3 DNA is TGTGCCAGCAGCCTCACAGGGCCTTTACAGTACTTC. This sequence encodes CASSLTGPLQYF.

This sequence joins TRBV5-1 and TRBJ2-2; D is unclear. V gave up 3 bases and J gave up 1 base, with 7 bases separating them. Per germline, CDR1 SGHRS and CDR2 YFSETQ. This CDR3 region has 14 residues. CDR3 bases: TGCGCCAGCAGCTCGCCCTTGAACACCGGGGAGCTGTTTTTT. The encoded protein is CASSSPLNTGELFF.

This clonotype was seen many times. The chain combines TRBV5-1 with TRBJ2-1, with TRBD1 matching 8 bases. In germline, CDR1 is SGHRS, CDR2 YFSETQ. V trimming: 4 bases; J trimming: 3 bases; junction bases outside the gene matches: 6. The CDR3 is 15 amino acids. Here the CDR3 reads CASSATGGGYNEQFF. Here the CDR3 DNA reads TGCGCCAGCAGCGCAACAGGGGGAGGCTACAATGAGCAGTTCTTC.

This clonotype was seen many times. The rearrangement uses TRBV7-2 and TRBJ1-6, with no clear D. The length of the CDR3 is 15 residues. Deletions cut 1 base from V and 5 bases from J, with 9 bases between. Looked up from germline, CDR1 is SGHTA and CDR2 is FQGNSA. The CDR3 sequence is CASSLEARNNSPLHF. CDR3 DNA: TGTGCCAGCAGCTTAGAAGCGAGAAATAATTCACCCCTCCACTTT. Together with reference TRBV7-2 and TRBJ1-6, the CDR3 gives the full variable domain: GAGVSQSPSNKVTEKGKDVELRCDPISGHTALYWYRQSLGQGLEFLIYFQGNSAPDKSGLPSDRFSAERTGGSVSTLTIQRTQQEDSAVYLCASSLEARNNSPLHFGNGTRLTVT.

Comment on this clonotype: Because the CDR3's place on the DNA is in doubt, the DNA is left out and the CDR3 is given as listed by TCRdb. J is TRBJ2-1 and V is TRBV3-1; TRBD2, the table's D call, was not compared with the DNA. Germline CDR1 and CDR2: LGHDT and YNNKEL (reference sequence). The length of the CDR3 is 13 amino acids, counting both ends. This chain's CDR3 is CASSQGFGSGSFF.

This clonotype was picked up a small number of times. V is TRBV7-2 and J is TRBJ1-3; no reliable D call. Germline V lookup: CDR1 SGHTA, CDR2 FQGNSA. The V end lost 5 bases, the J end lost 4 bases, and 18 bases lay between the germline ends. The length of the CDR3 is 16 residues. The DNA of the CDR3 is TGTGCCAGCAGCACCCGACTCTACCCGGGGGGAAACACCATATATTTT. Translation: CASSTRLYPGGNTIYF.

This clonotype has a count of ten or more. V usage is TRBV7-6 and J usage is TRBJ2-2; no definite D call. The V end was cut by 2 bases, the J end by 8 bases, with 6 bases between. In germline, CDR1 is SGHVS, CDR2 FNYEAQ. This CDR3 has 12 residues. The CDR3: CASSLSRGELFF. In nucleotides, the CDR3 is TGTGCCAGCAGCTTATCAAGGGGGGAGCTGTTTTTT.

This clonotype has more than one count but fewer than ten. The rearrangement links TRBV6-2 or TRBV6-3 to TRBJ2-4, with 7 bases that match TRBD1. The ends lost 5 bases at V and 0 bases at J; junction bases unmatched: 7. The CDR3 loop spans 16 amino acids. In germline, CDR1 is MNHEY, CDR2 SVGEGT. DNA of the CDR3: TGTGCCAGCAGTAAGGACAGGCGTAAAGCCAAAAACATTCAGTACTTC. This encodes CASSKDRRKAKNIQYF.

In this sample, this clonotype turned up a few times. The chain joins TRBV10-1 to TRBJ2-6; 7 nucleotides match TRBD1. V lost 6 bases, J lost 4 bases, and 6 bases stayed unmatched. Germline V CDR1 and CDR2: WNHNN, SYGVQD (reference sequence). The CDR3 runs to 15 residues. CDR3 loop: CASRKTGAGANVLTF. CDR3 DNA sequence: TGCGCCAGCAGGAAAACAGGGGCCGGGGCCAACGTCCTGACTTTC.

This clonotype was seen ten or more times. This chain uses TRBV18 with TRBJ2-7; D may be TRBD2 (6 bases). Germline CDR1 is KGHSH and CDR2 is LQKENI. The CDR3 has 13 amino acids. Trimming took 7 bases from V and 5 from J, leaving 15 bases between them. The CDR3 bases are TGTGCCAGCTTTGGCGGGGCCCAAAACGAGCAGTACTTC. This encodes CASFGGAQNEQYF.

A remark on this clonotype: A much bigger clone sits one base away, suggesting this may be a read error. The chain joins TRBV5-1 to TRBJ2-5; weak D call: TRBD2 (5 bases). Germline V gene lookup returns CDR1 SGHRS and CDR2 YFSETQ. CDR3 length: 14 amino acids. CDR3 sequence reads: CAGSLLTGQETQYF. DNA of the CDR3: TGCGCCGGCAGCTTATTGACGGGACAAGAGACCCAGTACTTC.

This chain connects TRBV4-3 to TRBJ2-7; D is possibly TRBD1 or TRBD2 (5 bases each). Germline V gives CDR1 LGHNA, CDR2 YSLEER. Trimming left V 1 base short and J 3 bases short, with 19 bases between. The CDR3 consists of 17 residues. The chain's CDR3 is CASSQGPLARAGYEQYF. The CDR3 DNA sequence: TGCGCCAGCAGCCAAGGTCCTCTCGCCAGGGCGGGCTACGAGCAGTACTTC.

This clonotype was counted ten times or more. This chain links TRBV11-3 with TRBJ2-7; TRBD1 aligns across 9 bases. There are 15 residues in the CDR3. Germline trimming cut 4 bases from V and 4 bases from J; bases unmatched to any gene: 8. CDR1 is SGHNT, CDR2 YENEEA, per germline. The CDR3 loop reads CASSSTTGGSYEQYF. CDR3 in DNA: TGTGCCAGCAGCTCGACGACAGGGGGATCATACGAGCAGTACTTC.

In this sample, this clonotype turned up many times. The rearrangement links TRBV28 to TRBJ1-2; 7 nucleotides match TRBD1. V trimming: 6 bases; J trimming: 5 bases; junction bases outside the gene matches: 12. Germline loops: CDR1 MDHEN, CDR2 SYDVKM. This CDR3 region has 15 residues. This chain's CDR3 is CASSSVERGRYGYTF. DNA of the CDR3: TGTGCCAGCAGCAGCGTAGAGAGGGGGCGATATGGCTACACCTTC.